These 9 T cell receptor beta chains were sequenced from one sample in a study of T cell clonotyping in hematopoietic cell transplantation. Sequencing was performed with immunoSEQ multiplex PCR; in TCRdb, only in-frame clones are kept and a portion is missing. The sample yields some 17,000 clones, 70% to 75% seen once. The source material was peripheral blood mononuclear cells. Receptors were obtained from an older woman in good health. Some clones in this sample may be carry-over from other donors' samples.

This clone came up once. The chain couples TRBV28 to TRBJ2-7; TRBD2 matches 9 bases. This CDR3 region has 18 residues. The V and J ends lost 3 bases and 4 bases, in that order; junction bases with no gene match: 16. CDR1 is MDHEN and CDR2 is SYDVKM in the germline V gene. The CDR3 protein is CASSFGLAGPKRAYEQYF. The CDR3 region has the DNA TGTGCCAGCAGTTTTGGTCTAGCGGGACCTAAGAGGGCATACGAGCAGTACTTC. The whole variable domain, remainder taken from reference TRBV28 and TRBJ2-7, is DVKVTQSSRYLVKRTGEKVFLECVQDMDHENMFWYRQDPGLGLRLIYFSYDVKMKEKGDIPEGYSVSREKKERFSLILESASTNQTSMYLCASSFGLAGPKRAYEQYFGPGTRLTVT.

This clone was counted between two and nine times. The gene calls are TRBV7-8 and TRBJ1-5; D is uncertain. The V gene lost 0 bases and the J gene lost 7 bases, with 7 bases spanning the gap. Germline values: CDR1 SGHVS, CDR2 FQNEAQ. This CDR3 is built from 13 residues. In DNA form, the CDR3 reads TGTGCCAGCAGCTTAGCCGAGAGGCAGCCCCAGCATTTT. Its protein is CASSLAERQPQHF.

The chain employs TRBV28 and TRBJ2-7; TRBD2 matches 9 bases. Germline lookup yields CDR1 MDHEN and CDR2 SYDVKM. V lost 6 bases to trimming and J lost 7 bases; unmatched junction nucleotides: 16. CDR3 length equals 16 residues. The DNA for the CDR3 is TGTGCCAGCAGCTCTTTAGCGGGAGAGGGGGCTGGTGAGCAGTACTTC. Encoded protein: CASSSLAGEGAGEQYF.

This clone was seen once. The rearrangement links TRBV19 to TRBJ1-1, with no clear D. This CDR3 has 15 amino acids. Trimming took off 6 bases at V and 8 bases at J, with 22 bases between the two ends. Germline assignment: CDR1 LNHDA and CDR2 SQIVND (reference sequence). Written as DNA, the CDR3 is TGTGCCAGTAGCCTAGGGCGGCAGGAGCGAGACGAAGCTTTCTTT. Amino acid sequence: CASSLGRQERDEAFF.

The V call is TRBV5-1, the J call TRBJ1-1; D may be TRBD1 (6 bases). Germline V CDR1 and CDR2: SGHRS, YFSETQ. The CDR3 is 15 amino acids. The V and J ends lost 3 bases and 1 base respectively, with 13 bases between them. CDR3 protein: CASSSYKQGNTEAFF. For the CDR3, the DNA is TGCGCCAGCAGCTCCTATAAACAGGGGAACACTGAAGCTTTCTTT.

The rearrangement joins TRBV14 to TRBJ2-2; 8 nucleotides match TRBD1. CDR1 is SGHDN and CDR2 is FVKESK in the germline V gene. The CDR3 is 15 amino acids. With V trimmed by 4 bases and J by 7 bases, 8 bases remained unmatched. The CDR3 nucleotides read TGTGCCAGCAGCCTTCAGGGGGCTAGGAGCGGGGAGCTGTTTTTT. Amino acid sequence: CASSLQGARSGELFF.

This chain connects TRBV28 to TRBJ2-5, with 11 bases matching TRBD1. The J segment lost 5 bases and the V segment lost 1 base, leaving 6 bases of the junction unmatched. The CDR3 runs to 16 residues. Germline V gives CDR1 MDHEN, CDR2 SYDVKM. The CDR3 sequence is CASSLSYRDRGETQYF. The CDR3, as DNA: TGTGCCAGCAGTTTATCTTATAGGGACAGGGGGGAGACCCAGTACTTC.

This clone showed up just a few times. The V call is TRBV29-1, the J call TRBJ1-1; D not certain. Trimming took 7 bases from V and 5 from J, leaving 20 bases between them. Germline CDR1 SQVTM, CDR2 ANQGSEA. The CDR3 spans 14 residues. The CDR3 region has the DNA TGCAGCGCATGTGACTCGTTGGGGATGACTGAAGCTTTCTTT. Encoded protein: CSACDSLGMTEAFF.

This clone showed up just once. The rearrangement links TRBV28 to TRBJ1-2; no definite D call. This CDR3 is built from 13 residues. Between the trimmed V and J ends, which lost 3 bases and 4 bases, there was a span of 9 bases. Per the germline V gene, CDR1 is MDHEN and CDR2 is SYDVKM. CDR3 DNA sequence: TGTGCCAGCAGTTTGACGTCCCTCTATGGCTACACCTTC. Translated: CASSLTSLYGYTF.